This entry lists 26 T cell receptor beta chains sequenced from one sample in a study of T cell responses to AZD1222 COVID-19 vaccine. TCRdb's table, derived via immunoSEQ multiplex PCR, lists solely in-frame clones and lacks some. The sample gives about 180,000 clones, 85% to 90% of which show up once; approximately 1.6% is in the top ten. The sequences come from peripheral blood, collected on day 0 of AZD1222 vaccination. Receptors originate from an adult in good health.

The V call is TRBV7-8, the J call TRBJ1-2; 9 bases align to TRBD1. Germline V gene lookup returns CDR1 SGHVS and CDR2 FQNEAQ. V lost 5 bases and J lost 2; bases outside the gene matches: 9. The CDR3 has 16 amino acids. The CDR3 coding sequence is TGTGCCAGCAGCCGACTTCCCGACAGGGGGAACTATGGCTACACCTTC. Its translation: CASSRLPDRGNYGYTF.

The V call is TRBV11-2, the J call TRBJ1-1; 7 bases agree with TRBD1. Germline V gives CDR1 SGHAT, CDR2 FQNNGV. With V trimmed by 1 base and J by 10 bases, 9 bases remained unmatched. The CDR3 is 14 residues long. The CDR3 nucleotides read TGTGCCAGCAGCTTAGGAACAGGGGCCATGAGAGCTTTCTTT. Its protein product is CASSLGTGAMRAFF.

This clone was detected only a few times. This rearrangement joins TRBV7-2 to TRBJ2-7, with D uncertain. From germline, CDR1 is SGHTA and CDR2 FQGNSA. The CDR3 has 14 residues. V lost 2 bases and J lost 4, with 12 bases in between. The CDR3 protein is CASSLNSQVYEQYF. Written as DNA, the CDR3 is TGTGCCAGCAGCTTAAACTCTCAAGTTTACGAGCAGTACTTC.

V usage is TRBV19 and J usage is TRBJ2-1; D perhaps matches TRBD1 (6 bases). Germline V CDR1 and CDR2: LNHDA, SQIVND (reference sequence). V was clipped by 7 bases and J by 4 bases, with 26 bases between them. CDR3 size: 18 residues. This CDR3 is CASTNHLGAGAGYNEQFF. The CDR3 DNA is TGTGCCAGTACTAACCATTTAGGGGCAGGGGCAGGGTACAATGAGCAGTTCTTC.

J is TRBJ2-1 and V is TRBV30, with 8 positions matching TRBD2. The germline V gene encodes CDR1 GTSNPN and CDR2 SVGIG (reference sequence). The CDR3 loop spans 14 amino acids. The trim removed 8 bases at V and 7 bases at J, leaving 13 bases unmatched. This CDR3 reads CAGRAGAGGNEQFF. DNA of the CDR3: TGTGCCGGTCGGGCAGGGGCGGGGGGAAATGAGCAGTTCTTC.

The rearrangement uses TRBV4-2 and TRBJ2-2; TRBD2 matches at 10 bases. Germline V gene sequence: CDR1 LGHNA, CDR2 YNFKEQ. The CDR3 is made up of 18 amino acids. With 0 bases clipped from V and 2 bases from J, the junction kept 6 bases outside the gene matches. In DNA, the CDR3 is TGTGCCAGCAGCCAAGATCTAGCGGGGGTCACTAACACCGGGGAGCTGTTTTTT. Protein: CASSQDLAGVTNTGELFF.

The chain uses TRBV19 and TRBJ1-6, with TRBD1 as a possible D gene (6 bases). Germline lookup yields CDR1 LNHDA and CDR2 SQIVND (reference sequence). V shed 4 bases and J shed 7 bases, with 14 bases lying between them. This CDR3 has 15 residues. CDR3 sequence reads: CASSRQWGQNSPLHF. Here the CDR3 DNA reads TGTGCCAGTAGTAGGCAGTGGGGGCAGAATTCACCCCTCCACTTT.

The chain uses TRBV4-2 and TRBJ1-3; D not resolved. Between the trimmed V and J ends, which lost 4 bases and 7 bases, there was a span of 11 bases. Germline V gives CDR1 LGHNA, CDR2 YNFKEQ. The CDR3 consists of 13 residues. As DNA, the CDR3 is TGTGCCAGCAGCCGAGAATCTACGAACACCATATATTTT. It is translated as CASSRESTNTIYF.

CDR3 in amino acids: CASSFRQGQQYF. The CDR3 DNA sequence: TGTGCCAGCAGTTTCCGACAGGGCCAGCAGTACTTC. V and J are TRBV6-5 and TRBJ2-7, with 7 bases aligning to TRBD1. The CDR3 extends over 12 amino acids. J gave up 8 bases and V 4 bases, and 5 bases lay outside the gene matches. Germline V gives CDR1 MNHEY, CDR2 SVGAGI.

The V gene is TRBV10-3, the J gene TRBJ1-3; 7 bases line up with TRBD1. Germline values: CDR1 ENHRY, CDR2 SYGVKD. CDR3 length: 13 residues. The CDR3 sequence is CAGGQASGNTIYF. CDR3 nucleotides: TGTGCTGGCGGACAGGCCTCTGGAAACACCATATATTTT.

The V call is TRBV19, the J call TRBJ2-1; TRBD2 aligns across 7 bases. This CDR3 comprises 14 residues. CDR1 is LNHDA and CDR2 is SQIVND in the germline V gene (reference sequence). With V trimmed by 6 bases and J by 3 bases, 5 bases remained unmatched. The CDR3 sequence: CASRGGSNYNEQFF. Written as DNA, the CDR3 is TGTGCCAGTAGGGGCGGGAGTAACTACAATGAGCAGTTCTTC.

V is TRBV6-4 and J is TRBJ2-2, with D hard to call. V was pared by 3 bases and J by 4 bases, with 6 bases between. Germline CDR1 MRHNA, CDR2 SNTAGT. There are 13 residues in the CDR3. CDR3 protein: CASSEQSTGELFF. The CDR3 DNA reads TGTGCCAGCAGTGAGCAGTCCACCGGGGAGCTGTTTTTT.

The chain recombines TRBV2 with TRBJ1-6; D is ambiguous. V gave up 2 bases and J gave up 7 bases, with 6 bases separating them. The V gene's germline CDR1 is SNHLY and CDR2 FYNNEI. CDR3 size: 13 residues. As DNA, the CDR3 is TGTGCCAGCAGTGAATATCCAAATTCACCCCTCCACTTT. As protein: CASSEYPNSPLHF.

CDR3 DNA: TGTGCCAGCAGCTTAAGTATCAGGCTCGCTGGACACGAGCAGTACTTC. Its translation is CASSLSIRLAGHEQYF. The genes are TRBV7-2 and TRBJ2-7; D call uncertain. The germline gives CDR1 SGHTA, CDR2 FQGNSA. The CDR3 is made up of 16 amino acids. V lost 2 bases and J lost 5, with 19 bases in between.

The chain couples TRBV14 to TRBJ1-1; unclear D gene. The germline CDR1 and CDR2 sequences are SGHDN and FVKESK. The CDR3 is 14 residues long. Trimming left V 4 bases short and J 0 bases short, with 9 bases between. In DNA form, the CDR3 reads TGTGCCAGCAGCCGGAAACTCTTGAACACTGAAGCTTTCTTT. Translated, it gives CASSRKLLNTEAFF.

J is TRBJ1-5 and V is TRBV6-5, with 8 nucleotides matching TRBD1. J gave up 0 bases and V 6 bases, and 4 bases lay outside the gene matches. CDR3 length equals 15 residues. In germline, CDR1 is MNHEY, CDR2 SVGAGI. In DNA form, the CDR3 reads TGTGCCAGCAGACTGACAGGGGATAGCAATCAGCCCCAGCATTTT. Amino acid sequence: CASRLTGDSNQPQHF.

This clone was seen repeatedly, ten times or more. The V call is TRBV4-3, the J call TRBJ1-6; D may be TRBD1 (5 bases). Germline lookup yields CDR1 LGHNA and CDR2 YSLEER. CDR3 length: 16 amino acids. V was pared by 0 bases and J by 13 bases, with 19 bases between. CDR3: CASSQELVSLREPLHF. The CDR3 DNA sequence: TGCGCCAGCAGCCAAGAGTTAGTCAGCCTCAGGGAGCCCCTCCACTTT.

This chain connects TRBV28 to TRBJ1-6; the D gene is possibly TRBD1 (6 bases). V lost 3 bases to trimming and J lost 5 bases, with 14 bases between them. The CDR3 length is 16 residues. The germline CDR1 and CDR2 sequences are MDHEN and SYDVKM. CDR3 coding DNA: TGTGCCAGCAGTTTTGTGGACAGCTGGAATAATTCACCCCTCCACTTT. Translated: CASSFVDSWNNSPLHF. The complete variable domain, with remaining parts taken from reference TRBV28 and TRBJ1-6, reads DVKVTQSSRYLVKRTGEKVFLECVQDMDHENMFWYRQDPGLGLRLIYFSYDVKMKEKGDIPEGYSVSREKKERFSLILESASTNQTSMYLCASSFVDSWNNSPLHFGNGTRLTVT.

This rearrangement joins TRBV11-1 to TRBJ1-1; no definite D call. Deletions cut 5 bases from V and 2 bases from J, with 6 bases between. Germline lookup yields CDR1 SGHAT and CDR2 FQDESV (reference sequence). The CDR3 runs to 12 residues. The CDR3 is CASSHSNTEAFF. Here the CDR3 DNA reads TGTGCCAGCAGCCATTCAAACACTGAAGCTTTCTTT. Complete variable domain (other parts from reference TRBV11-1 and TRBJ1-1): EAEVAQSPRYKITEKSQAVAFWCDPISGHATLYWYRQILGQGPELLVQFQDESVVDDSQLPKDRFSAERLKGVDSTLKIQPAELGDSAMYLCASSHSNTEAFFGQGTRLTVV.

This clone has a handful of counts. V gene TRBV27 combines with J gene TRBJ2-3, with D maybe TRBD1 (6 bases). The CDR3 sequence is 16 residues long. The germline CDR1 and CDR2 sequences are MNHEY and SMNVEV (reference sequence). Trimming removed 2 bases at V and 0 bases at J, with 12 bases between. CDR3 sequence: CASSLGRGLSTDTQYF. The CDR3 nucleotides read TGTGCCAGCAGTTTAGGCAGGGGATTGAGCACAGATACGCAGTATTTT.

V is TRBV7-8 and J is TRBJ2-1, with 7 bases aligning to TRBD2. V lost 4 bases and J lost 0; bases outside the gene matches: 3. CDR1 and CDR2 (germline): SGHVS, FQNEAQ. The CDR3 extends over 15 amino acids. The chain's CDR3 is CASSYSGYSYNEQFF. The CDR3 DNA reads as TGTGCCAGCAGCTATAGCGGGTACTCCTACAATGAGCAGTTCTTC.

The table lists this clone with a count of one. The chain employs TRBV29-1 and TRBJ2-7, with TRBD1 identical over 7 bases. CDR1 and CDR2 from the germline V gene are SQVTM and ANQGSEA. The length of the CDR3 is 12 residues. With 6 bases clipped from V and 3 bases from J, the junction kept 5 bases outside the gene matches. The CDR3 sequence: CSVQTGFYEQYV. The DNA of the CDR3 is TGCAGCGTCCAGACAGGGTTCTACGAGCAGTACGTC.

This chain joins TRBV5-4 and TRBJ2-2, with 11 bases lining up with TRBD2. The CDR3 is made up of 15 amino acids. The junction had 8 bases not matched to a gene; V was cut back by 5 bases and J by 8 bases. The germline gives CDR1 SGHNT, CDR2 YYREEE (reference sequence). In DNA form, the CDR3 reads TGTGCCAGCAGAACTAGCGGGGGAGTAGATGGGGAGCTGTTTTTT. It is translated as CASRTSGGVDGELFF. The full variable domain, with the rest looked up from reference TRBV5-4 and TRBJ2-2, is ETGVTQSPTHLIKTRGQQVTLRCSSQSGHNTVSWYQQALGQGPQFIFQYYREEENGRGNFPPRFSGLQFPNYSSELNVNALELDDSALYLCASRTSGGVDGELFFGEGSRLTVL.

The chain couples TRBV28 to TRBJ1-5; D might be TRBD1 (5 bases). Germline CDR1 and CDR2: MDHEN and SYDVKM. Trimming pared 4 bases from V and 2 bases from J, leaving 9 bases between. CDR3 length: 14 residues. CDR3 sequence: CASSSTGGNQPQHF. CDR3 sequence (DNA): TGTGCCAGCAGTTCCACAGGCGGCAATCAGCCCCAGCATTTT.

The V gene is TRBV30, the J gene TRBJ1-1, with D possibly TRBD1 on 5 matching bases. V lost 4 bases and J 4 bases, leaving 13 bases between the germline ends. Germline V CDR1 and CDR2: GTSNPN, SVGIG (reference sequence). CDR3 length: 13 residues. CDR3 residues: CAWKTGHGTEAFF. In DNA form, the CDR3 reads TGTGCCTGGAAAACGGGGCATGGCACTGAAGCTTTCTTT.

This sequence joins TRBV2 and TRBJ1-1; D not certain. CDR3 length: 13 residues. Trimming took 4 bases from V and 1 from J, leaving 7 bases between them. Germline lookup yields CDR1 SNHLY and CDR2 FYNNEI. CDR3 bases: TGTGCCAGCAGTGTAAGACAGAACACTGAAGCTTTCTTT. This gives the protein CASSVRQNTEAFF.